This T cell receptor beta chain emerged from a study of high-grade serous ovarian cancer treatment subgroups. Study context: Mean per sample: about 14,000 reads, around 7,300 unique TCR beta rearrangements. Overall study findings and caveats: Repertoire similarity ranged 0.11 to 0.79 between tumors of one patient.

V lost 4 bases and J 11 bases, leaving 20 bases between the germline ends. Germline loops: CDR1 SEHNR, CDR2 FQNEAQ (reference sequence). The CDR3 spans 14 residues. Tumor samples were taken before definitive surgery or chemotherapy. TCRdb keeps only in-frame clones here, not all; method: immunoSEQ multiplex PCR. The table has more than 4,500 clones, about 66% seen once. This clone showed up just a few times. The antigen is unknown. This sequence was found in a human donor with high-grade serous ovarian cancer. Input material: tumor tissue. This rearrangement joins TRBV7-9 to TRBJ1-1, with D perhaps matching TRBD1 (6 bases). The CDR3 spells CASSSGEGVVRAFF. As DNA, the CDR3 is TGTGCCAGCAGCTCAGGGGAGGGGGTAGTGCGGGCTTTCTTT. Full variable domain (remainder filled in from reference TRBV7-9 and TRBJ1-1): DTGVSQNPRHKITKRGQNVTFRCDPISEHNRLYWYRQTLGQGPEFLTYFQNEAQLEKSRLLSDRFSAERPKGSFSTLEIQRTEQGDSAMYLCASSSGEGVVRAFFGQGTRLTVV.